Listed below are T cell receptor beta chains from one sample, sequenced in a study of memory CD4+ T cells and cytomegalovirus serostatus. Only in-frame clones appear in the TCRdb table, and some are missing; sequencing was by immunoSEQ multiplex PCR. This table has 25,000 to 35,000 clones, about three quarters appearing once. Sequencing was performed on memory CD4+ T cells from blood. Receptors were obtained from an adult in good health and CMV-seronegative. Some clones in this sample may be carry-over from other donors' samples. Each CDR3 is given with its conserved first and last residue. D genes are given only for firm matches.

>NA|TRBV6-1|TRBJ1-3
TGTGCCAGCAGCCGGGCAGATACTGGAAACACCATATATTTT
CASSRADTGNTIYF